This is a list of T cell receptor beta chains from one sample in a study of blood T cell repertoires in COVID-19. Using immunoSEQ multiplex PCR, the repertoire was profiled, and TCRdb retains in-frame clones only, with some absent. The sample contains about 210,000 clones, around 89% of which appear only once. Sequences were obtained from peripheral blood. The source of these receptors is a man aged 65 to 85 with acute or convalescent COVID-19. CDR3s include the opening cysteine and the closing phenylalanine or tryptophan. Each record gives: J gene, V gene, clone size, D gene, CDR3 DNA, CDR3 protein. D genes are given only for firm matches. Expanded clones get a size class; other rows say once, few or many, or leave the size out.

j_gene: TRBJ2-7
v_gene: TRBV27
abundance: .
d_gene: TRBD1
CDR3nt: TGTGCCAGCAGTTTACACCTCCCGGGACAGGGAATCTACGAGCAGTACTTC
CDR3aa: CASSLHLPGQGIYEQYF

j_gene: TRBJ2-7
v_gene: TRBV6-5
abundance: .
d_gene: TRBD1
CDR3nt: TGTGCCAGCAGTTACGCCCGAGGGGGCTTCTACGAGCAGTACTTC
CDR3aa: CASSYARGGFYEQYF

j_gene: TRBJ1-3
v_gene: TRBV15
abundance: .
d_gene: .
CDR3nt: TGTGCCACCAGCAGCGAGATCTTCTCTGGAAACACCATATATTTT
CDR3aa: CATSSEIFSGNTIYF

j_gene: TRBJ2-1
v_gene: TRBV18
abundance: .
d_gene: .
CDR3nt: TGTGCCAGCTCACCGGTAACGGGAGAGCTTTTGAATGAGCAGTTCTTC
CDR3aa: CASSPVTGELLNEQFF

j_gene: TRBJ2-1
v_gene: TRBV28
abundance: .
d_gene: .
CDR3nt: TGTGCCAGCAGTTTTTACACACGAACCGGGAATGAGCAGTTCTTC
CDR3aa: CASSFYTRTGNEQFF

j_gene: TRBJ2-7
v_gene: TRBV5-1
abundance: .
d_gene: .
CDR3nt: TGCGCCAGCAGCGCACAGGGCTACGAGCAGTACTTC
CDR3aa: CASSAQGYEQYF

j_gene: TRBJ1-1
v_gene: TRBV5-1
abundance: .
d_gene: .
CDR3nt: TGCGCAACTCAGCCAGGCGGGCAGAACACTGAAGCTTTCTTT
CDR3aa: CATQPGGQNTEAFF

j_gene: TRBJ2-2
v_gene: TRBV7-2
abundance: .
d_gene: .
CDR3nt: TGTGCCAGCAGCTTATTGGCGGGCTTTTCCACCGGGGAGCTGTTTTTT
CDR3aa: CASSLLAGFSTGELFF

j_gene: TRBJ1-1
v_gene: TRBV5-1
abundance: .
d_gene: TRBD1
CDR3nt: TGCGCCAGCAGAAAGGGGGCAGGGGGTTCGATGAACACTGAAGCTTTCTTT
CDR3aa: CASRKGAGGSMNTEAFF

j_gene: TRBJ2-5
v_gene: TRBV15
abundance: once
d_gene: .
CDR3nt: TGTGCCACCAGCAGAGATGAGGAGTTAAGGACCCAGTACTTC
CDR3aa: CATSRDEELRTQYF

j_gene: TRBJ1-1
v_gene: TRBV4-1
abundance: .
d_gene: .
CDR3nt: TGCGCCAGCAGCCAAGATTGGTCTGGGCCGCTGAACACTGAAGCTTTCTTT
CDR3aa: CASSQDWSGPLNTEAFF

j_gene: TRBJ2-2
v_gene: TRBV24-1
abundance: .
d_gene: TRBD2
CDR3nt: TGTGCCACCAGTGATTCCAGAGGACTAGCGGGGTCGAACACCGGGGAGCTGTTTTTT
CDR3aa: CATSDSRGLAGSNTGELFF

j_gene: TRBJ2-1
v_gene: TRBV28
abundance: .
d_gene: .
CDR3nt: TGTGCCAGCAGTTTATCTACCCCCGGGACTGTCGAGCAGTTCTTC
CDR3aa: CASSLSTPGTVEQFF

j_gene: TRBJ1-5
v_gene: TRBV29-1
abundance: .
d_gene: .
CDR3nt: TGCAGCTTTAGAGGGGAGGGCAATCAGCCCCAGCATTTT
CDR3aa: CSFRGEGNQPQHF

j_gene: TRBJ1-5
v_gene: TRBV5-1
abundance: .
d_gene: .
CDR3nt: TGCGCCAGCAGCCCGGGTCCCAATCAGCCCCAGCATTTT
CDR3aa: CASSPGPNQPQHF

j_gene: TRBJ1-6
v_gene: TRBV5-1
abundance: .
d_gene: .
CDR3nt: TGCGCCAGCAGCTGGGGCGGTGTTGGTATCCAAGGGGCCCTCCACTTT
CDR3aa: CASSWGGVGIQGALHF

j_gene: TRBJ2-7
v_gene: TRBV10-3
abundance: .
d_gene: .
CDR3nt: TGTGCCATCAGTGAGTCCCCAGGGTGGGACGAGCAGTACTTC
CDR3aa: CAISESPGWDEQYF

j_gene: TRBJ2-5
v_gene: TRBV11-2
abundance: .
d_gene: .
CDR3nt: TGTGCCAGCAGCTTAGATGGCGGGTCCGGAGAGACCCAGTACTTC
CDR3aa: CASSLDGGSGETQYF

j_gene: TRBJ1-5
v_gene: TRBV3-1/TRBV3-2
abundance: .
d_gene: .
CDR3nt: TGTGCCAGCAGCCCCGGGGAGTCAATCCCCAATCAGCCCCAGCATTTT
CDR3aa: CASSPGESIPNQPQHF

j_gene: TRBJ2-1
v_gene: TRBV4-2
abundance: .
d_gene: TRBD2
CDR3nt: TGTGCCAGCAGCCAAGATCTAGCGGGAGGAGAGAATGAGCAGTTCTTC
CDR3aa: CASSQDLAGGENEQFF

j_gene: TRBJ1-4
v_gene: TRBV6-5
abundance: .
d_gene: TRBD1
CDR3nt: TGTGCCAGCAGTTCCCAGACAGGGGACGAAAAACTGTTTTTT
CDR3aa: CASSSQTGDEKLFF

j_gene: TRBJ2-5
v_gene: TRBV5-6
abundance: .
d_gene: TRBD2
CDR3nt: TGTGCCAGCAGCGGGGGGATTAGCGGGAGGCGAGAGACCCAGTACTTC
CDR3aa: CASSGGISGRRETQYF

j_gene: TRBJ1-6
v_gene: TRBV25-1
abundance: once
d_gene: .
CDR3nt: TGTGCCAGCTCCCGAGGGTCGACGAATAATTCACCCCTCCACTTT
CDR3aa: CASSRGSTNNSPLHF

j_gene: TRBJ2-6
v_gene: TRBV5-1
abundance: .
d_gene: TRBD1
CDR3nt: TGCGCCAGCAGCTTGAGGGACAGCCACGCCTCTGGGGCCAACGTCCTGACTTTC
CDR3aa: CASSLRDSHASGANVLTF

j_gene: TRBJ1-3
v_gene: TRBV30
abundance: .
d_gene: .
CDR3nt: TGTGCCTGGACTCCTGGAAACACCATATATTTT
CDR3aa: CAWTPGNTIYF

j_gene: TRBJ2-7
v_gene: TRBV2
abundance: .
d_gene: TRBD1
CDR3nt: TGTGCCAGCAGTGTAGGGACAGTAACCTACGAGCAGTACTTC
CDR3aa: CASSVGTVTYEQYF

j_gene: TRBJ1-3
v_gene: TRBV2
abundance: .
d_gene: .
CDR3nt: TGTGCCAGCAGTGAGACGGGTCCGGGTGGAAACACCATATATTTT
CDR3aa: CASSETGPGGNTIYF

j_gene: TRBJ1-4
v_gene: TRBV6-1
abundance: .
d_gene: .
CDR3nt: TGTGCCAGCAGTGAAGGAGCGGGACGGGCCCATGAAAAACTGTTTTTT
CDR3aa: CASSEGAGRAHEKLFF

j_gene: TRBJ2-1
v_gene: TRBV3-1/TRBV3-2
abundance: .
d_gene: TRBD2
CDR3nt: TGTGCCAGCAGCCAAAGGGGAGCGGGGAGCTTCAATGAGCAGTTCTTC
CDR3aa: CASSQRGAGSFNEQFF

j_gene: TRBJ2-7
v_gene: TRBV6-5
abundance: .
d_gene: .
CDR3nt: TGTGCCAGCAGTTACTCCCGGTCTGCCACCTACGAGCAGTACTTC
CDR3aa: CASSYSRSATYEQYF

j_gene: TRBJ1-1
v_gene: TRBV5-8
abundance: .
d_gene: .
CDR3nt: TGTGCCAGCAGCCCCCGTTGGCAGGGGAACACTGAAGCTTTCTTT
CDR3aa: CASSPRWQGNTEAFF

j_gene: TRBJ2-7
v_gene: TRBV24-1
abundance: .
d_gene: TRBD1
CDR3nt: TGTGCCACCAGTGAATGGGACAGTGCCTCCTACGAGCAGTACTTC
CDR3aa: CATSEWDSASYEQYF

j_gene: TRBJ2-2
v_gene: TRBV15
abundance: few
d_gene: .
CDR3nt: TGTGCCACCAGTCGTATCACCGGGGAGCTGTTTTTT
CDR3aa: CATSRITGELFF

j_gene: TRBJ2-2
v_gene: TRBV7-2
abundance: .
d_gene: TRBD2
CDR3nt: TGTGCCAGCAGTCAGAGCGGGAGGAACACCGGGGAGCTGTTTTTT
CDR3aa: CASSQSGRNTGELFF

j_gene: TRBJ2-3
v_gene: TRBV19
abundance: .
d_gene: .
CDR3nt: TGTGCCAGTAGTATTGGACTAGGGGGAAGCACAGATACGCAGTATTTT
CDR3aa: CASSIGLGGSTDTQYF

j_gene: TRBJ2-1
v_gene: TRBV10-3
abundance: .
d_gene: TRBD1
CDR3nt: TGTGCCGCTGATGAGAGGGGACAGGGTTACAATGAGCAGTTCTTC
CDR3aa: CAADERGQGYNEQFF

j_gene: TRBJ2-7
v_gene: TRBV6-6
abundance: few
d_gene: .
CDR3nt: TGTGCCAGCAGTGACTCGGGCTACCCCTACGAGCAGTACTTC
CDR3aa: CASSDSGYPYEQYF

j_gene: TRBJ2-3
v_gene: TRBV6-4
abundance: .
d_gene: TRBD2
CDR3nt: TGTGCCAGCAGGGAGCGGGAGGGCCTTACAGATACGCAGTATTTT
CDR3aa: CASREREGLTDTQYF

j_gene: TRBJ2-1
v_gene: TRBV5-1
abundance: .
d_gene: TRBD2
CDR3nt: TGCGCCAGCAGCTCCACGGGACTAGCGGGGCTTGAGCAGTTCTTC
CDR3aa: CASSSTGLAGLEQFF

j_gene: TRBJ1-5
v_gene: TRBV30
abundance: once
d_gene: TRBD1
CDR3nt: TGTGCCTGGAGTGTAGGGACAGGTCAGCCCCAGCATTTT
CDR3aa: CAWSVGTGQPQHF

j_gene: TRBJ2-3
v_gene: TRBV2
abundance: few
d_gene: .
CDR3nt: TGTGCCAGCAGTGAATGGTTGGAGACAGATACGCAGTATTTT
CDR3aa: CASSEWLETDTQYF

j_gene: TRBJ2-2
v_gene: TRBV3-1/TRBV3-2
abundance: .
d_gene: TRBD1
CDR3nt: TGTGCCAGCAGCCAAGGACAGGGCGTCACCGGGGAGCTGTTTTTT
CDR3aa: CASSQGQGVTGELFF

j_gene: TRBJ1-2
v_gene: TRBV21-1
abundance: .
d_gene: .
CDR3nt: TGTGCCAGCAGCACCCGGGGGGGCCTTGAGACACCCGGCATGGGATATGGCTACACCTTC
CDR3aa: CASSTRGGLETPGMGYGYTF

j_gene: TRBJ1-1
v_gene: TRBV30
abundance: .
d_gene: .
CDR3nt: TGTGCCTGGAGTGTACCGGGAGCGGGGACTGAAGCTTTCTTT
CDR3aa: CAWSVPGAGTEAFF

j_gene: TRBJ2-7
v_gene: TRBV5-1
abundance: .
d_gene: .
CDR3nt: TGCGCCAGCAGCTCCCGGGACATTACCTACGAGCAGTACTTC
CDR3aa: CASSSRDITYEQYF

j_gene: TRBJ1-1
v_gene: TRBV10-3
abundance: .
d_gene: TRBD1
CDR3nt: TGTGCCAGCCAACAGGGGCTGAACACTGAAGCTTTCTTT
CDR3aa: CASQQGLNTEAFF

j_gene: TRBJ2-7
v_gene: TRBV3-1/TRBV3-2
abundance: .
d_gene: TRBD1
CDR3nt: TGTGCCAGCAGCCAGGATACGACAGGGGGCCATGAGCAGTACTTC
CDR3aa: CASSQDTTGGHEQYF

j_gene: TRBJ2-5
v_gene: TRBV27
abundance: .
d_gene: TRBD2
CDR3nt: TGTGCCAGCAGTTTATTGGGACTAGAAGAGACCCAGTACTTC
CDR3aa: CASSLLGLEETQYF

j_gene: TRBJ2-2
v_gene: TRBV5-1
abundance: .
d_gene: TRBD2
CDR3nt: TGCGCCAGCAGCTTGCGTGGACTAGCAAACACCGGGGAGCTGTTTTTT
CDR3aa: CASSLRGLANTGELFF

j_gene: TRBJ2-7
v_gene: TRBV11-2
abundance: few
d_gene: .
CDR3nt: TGTGCCAGCAGCTTAGGTCCAGGGGCTTCCTCTTACGAGCAGTACTTC
CDR3aa: CASSLGPGASSYEQYF

j_gene: TRBJ1-2
v_gene: TRBV15
abundance: .
d_gene: .
CDR3nt: TGTGCCACCAGCGGAACAGGGTATGGCTACACCTTC
CDR3aa: CATSGTGYGYTF

j_gene: TRBJ2-5
v_gene: TRBV29-1
abundance: .
d_gene: TRBD1
CDR3nt: TGCAGCGTAGCCGGGACAGGGAGAGAGACCCAGTACTTC
CDR3aa: CSVAGTGRETQYF

j_gene: TRBJ1-3
v_gene: TRBV7-2
abundance: .
d_gene: .
CDR3nt: TGTGCCAGCAGCTCACGAGTGGGGGCGAGAAACACCATATATTTT
CDR3aa: CASSSRVGARNTIYF